The subject of this entry is one T cell receptor beta chain. J lost 5 bases, V lost 5 bases, and 10 bases had no gene match. Per the germline V gene, CDR1 is LGHDT and CDR2 is YNNKEL (reference sequence). The CDR3 is 16 amino acids. This record comes from a study of blood T cell repertoires in COVID-19. TCRdb's table, derived via immunoSEQ multiplex PCR, lists solely in-frame clones and lacks some. The table shows fewer than 200,000 clones, with about 87% occurring only once. The TCR sequence derives from a man aged 60 to 75 with acute or convalescent COVID-19. Material for sequencing was peripheral blood. The chain uses TRBV3-1 (or the pseudogene TRBV3-2) and TRBJ2-7, with TRBD1 identical over 12 bases. CDR3 in DNA: TGTGCCAGCAGCGAAGGGGACAGGGGGCTCTTAGACGAGCAGTACTTC. Translated, it gives CASSEGDRGLLDEQYF.